This TCR beta chain was sequenced during a study of cytomegalovirus exposure and HLA in healthy donors. Losses at the gene ends were 4 bases for V and 3 bases for J; bases not matched to a gene: 3. The length of the CDR3 is 15 residues. Germline V lookup: CDR1 SGHRS, CDR2 YFSETQ. Overall study findings and caveats: The authors assumed roughly uniform sequencing depth across donors for presence/absence analyses. As a later analysis revealed, the rate of TCR association differed by HLA locus, with DRB1 most and HLA-C fewest.

This clone was recorded a few times. What it recognizes is unknown. The identical CDR3 is also encoded by other nucleotide sequences in the sample. Primers: 60 Vbeta forward and 13 Jbeta reverse. The data were produced by immunoSEQ multiplex PCR, yet TCRdb's version contains in-frame clones alone and is incomplete. The profile covers about 130,000 clones, with roughly a tenth appearing a single time and 3.5% to 5% taken by the ten largest. The V and J genes are TRBV5-1 and TRBJ2-7, with 14 nucleotides matching TRBD2. The TCR was taken from a woman under 30 in good health and CMV-seropositive. The sample taken for sequencing was PBMCs. DNA of the CDR3: TGCGCCAGCAGCCTAGGACTAGCGGGGGGCTACGAGCAGTACTTC. It is translated as CASSLGLAGGYEQYF.